The 23 T cell receptor beta chains listed next were all sequenced from one sample in a study of blood T cells in healthy people across ages. A second PCR, run for roughly 7 to 12 cycles, used a sample-barcoded 5' primer plus a J-beta primer mix. Each CDR3 protein is one row after TCRdb ran MiXCR on the 5' RACE reads. The table includes 1.5 million to 2 million distinct CDR3 sequences, about 32% detected once. The sample was blood. All receptors derive from a woman in her 30s in good health.

J is TRBJ2-1 and V is TRBV5-1; 8 bases agree with TRBD2. Germline-derived CDR1 and CDR2 are SGHRS and YFSETQ. The trim removed 6 bases at V and 4 bases at J, leaving 6 bases unmatched. The CDR3 is 14 amino acids. The CDR3 spells CASKTIAGYNEQFF. CDR3 in DNA: TGCGCCAGCAAAACAATAGCGGGGTACAATGAGCAGTTCTTC.

This rearrangement joins TRBV7-9 to TRBJ1-4; possibly TRBD1 for D (5 bases). This CDR3 comprises 16 residues. Trimming shortened V by 6 bases and J by 8 bases, and 22 bases separated the two germline ends. Germline V CDR1 and CDR2: SEHNR, FQNEAQ (reference sequence). In nucleotides, the CDR3 is TGTGCCAGCAGTTCAGTCATGCGGGCCGAGGGGGAAAAACTGTTTTTT. This sequence encodes CASSSVMRAEGEKLFF.

In this sample, this clonotype turned up a few times. This chain links TRBV4-1 with TRBJ1-2; maybe TRBD1 (6 bases). The germline V gene has CDR1 MGHRA and CDR2 YSYEKL. The length of the CDR3 is 16 residues. The V end lost 1 base, the J end lost 1 base, and 13 bases lay between the germline ends. In nucleotides, the CDR3 is TGCGCCAGCAGCCAAGGGACAGAGCTCTATAACTATGGCTACACCTTC. Protein: CASSQGTELYNYGYTF.

The chain carries TRBV4-1 and TRBJ2-3; 10 bases match TRBD2. CDR3 length equals 16 residues. Germline V gene sequence: CDR1 MGHRA, CDR2 YSYEKL. With V trimmed by 4 bases and J by 2 bases, 6 bases remained unmatched. In nucleotides, the CDR3 is TGCGCCAGCAGCCGACTAGCGGGTTCATACACAGATACGCAGTATTTT. This sequence encodes CASSRLAGSYTDTQYF.

There are a few counts of this clonotype. V usage is TRBV7-9 and J usage is TRBJ1-4; perhaps TRBD1 as D (5 bases). Germline V CDR1 and CDR2: SEHNR, FQNEAQ (reference sequence). This CDR3 comprises 18 residues. With 1 base removed from V and 8 bases from J, the gap between germline ends came to 23 bases. The CDR3 DNA is TGTGCCAGCAGCTTAGATCTTTGGGGGGTGAAGGTAGAAGAAAAACTGTTTTTT. Translation gives CASSLDLWGVKVEEKLFF.

The gene calls are TRBV10-3 and TRBJ2-5, with TRBD2 identical over 12 bases. The CDR3 runs 15 residues. Germline lookup yields CDR1 ENHRY and CDR2 SYGVKD. V lost 5 bases, J lost 1 base, and 2 bases stayed unmatched. This CDR3 is CAISSSGRAQETQYF. The DNA for the CDR3 is TGTGCCATCAGTTCTAGCGGGAGGGCCCAAGAGACCCAGTACTTC.

The V call is TRBV3-1, the J call TRBJ2-1, with 7 bases lining up with TRBD1. The CDR3 sequence is 16 residues long. The germline V gene has CDR1 LGHDT and CDR2 YNNKEL (reference sequence). V lost 4 bases, J lost 3 bases, and 9 bases stayed unmatched. CDR3 sequence reads: CASSRDSLLNYNEQFF. The CDR3 DNA reads TGTGCCAGCAGCCGGGACAGCTTACTTAACTACAATGAGCAGTTCTTC.

This chain links TRBV10-1 with TRBJ2-1, with D perhaps TRBD1 or TRBD2 (5 bases each). The CDR3 contains 9 residues. The V and J ends lost 7 bases and 15 bases respectively, with 10 bases between them. The germline V gene encodes CDR1 WNHNN and CDR2 SYGVQD (reference sequence). The CDR3 DNA follows: TGCGCCAGCAAGGGACGGGGGTTCTTC. It translates to CASKGRGFF.

This clonotype appeared a few times. The gene calls are TRBV7-9 and TRBJ2-1; 9 bases map to TRBD1. V gave up 1 base and J gave up 2 bases; unmatched junction bases: 12. The CDR3 runs to 19 residues. Germline values: CDR1 SEHNR, CDR2 FQNEAQ (reference sequence). The CDR3 DNA is TGTGCCAGCAGCTTAGTAGGGGGACGGACAGGGGACACCTACAATGAGCAGTTCTTC. This encodes CASSLVGGRTGDTYNEQFF.

V gene TRBV12-3 or TRBV12-4 combines with J gene TRBJ2-3; TRBD1 might be the D (5 bases). The ends were cut back, 6 bases at V and 8 bases at J, with 18 bases in the middle. This CDR3 has 14 amino acids. CDR3: CASSPGSLTGTQYF. The DNA of the CDR3 is TGTGCCAGCAGCCCAGGGTCTCTAACGGGTACGCAGTATTTT.

The rearrangement joins TRBV6-2 or TRBV6-3 to TRBJ2-5, with D possibly called TRBD1 or TRBD2 (5 bases each). This CDR3 comprises 13 residues. Trimming left V 10 bases short and J 4 bases short, with 16 bases between. Looked up from germline, CDR1 is MNHEY and CDR2 is SVGEGT. This CDR3 reads CATLFPGLETQYF. CDR3 bases: TGTGCCACCCTCTTTCCGGGGCTAGAGACCCAGTACTTC.

DNA for the CDR3: TGTGCCAGCTCACAGTCAAGGGACTCCTACGAGCAGTACTTC. It yields the protein CASSQSRDSYEQYF. The gene calls are TRBV18 and TRBJ2-7; D gene unclear. Deletions cut 4 bases from V and 0 bases from J, with 10 bases between. Per germline, CDR1 KGHSH and CDR2 LQKENI. The CDR3 is 14 amino acids.

This clonotype was seen repeatedly, ten times or more. The genes are TRBV4-1 and TRBJ2-1; 9 bases map to TRBD1. V shed 3 bases, J shed 11 bases, and the junction held 14 bases outside the gene matches. Per germline, CDR1 MGHRA and CDR2 YSYEKL. This CDR3 is 16 amino acids long. In DNA form, the CDR3 reads TGCGCCAGCAGCCAGTCTATAGGACAGGGGAGGGACAAGCAGTTCTTC. It codes for CASSQSIGQGRDKQFF.

This clonotype has only a few counts. A far larger clone is just one base off, so this is likely a read error. This chain joins TRBV5-5 and TRBJ2-5; 7 bases fit TRBD1. Germline V gives CDR1 SGHKS, CDR2 YYEKEE (reference sequence). The CDR3 consists of 13 residues. Unmatched junction bases numbered 1, after V lost 3 bases and J lost 2 bases. In nucleotides, the CDR3 is TGTGCCAGCAGCTGGGACAGACAAGAGACCCAGTACTTC. The encoded protein is CASSWDRQETQYF.

This clonotype was picked up a small number of times. The chain carries TRBV7-9 and TRBJ2-1, with TRBD1 as a possible D gene (5 bases). The germline gives CDR1 SEHNR, CDR2 FQNEAQ (reference sequence). The CDR3 has 16 amino acids. The CDR3 here is CATQSRATPTYNEQFF. The CDR3 nucleotides read TGTGCGACCCAAAGCAGGGCTACTCCTACCTACAATGAGCAGTTCTTC.

This clonotype was observed a handful of times. This chain joins TRBV20-1 and TRBJ2-4; possible D gene TRBD2, 6 bases. The J call is in doubt because the DNA end fits TRBJ2-7 better. There are 12 residues in the CDR3. Looked up from germline, CDR1 is DFQATT and CDR2 is SNEGSKA (reference sequence). The CDR3 region is CSGKDGGYEQYF. The CDR3 DNA reads TGCAGTGGAAAGGACGGGGGTTACGAGCAGTACTTC.

This rearrangement joins TRBV21-1 to TRBJ2-1; TRBD2 is the table's D call and was not checked against the DNA. TRBV21-1 is a pseudogene segment. The CDR3 is 14 amino acids. DNA of the CDR3: TGTGCCAGTCTGGGACTAGCGGGGAACAATGAGCAGTTCTTC. The encoded protein is CASLGLAGNNEQFF.

V is TRBV27 and J is TRBJ1-2; 8 bases map to TRBD1. J was trimmed by 3 bases and V by 5 bases; bases with no gene match: 11. The CDR3 covers 16 residues. CDR1 is MNHEY, CDR2 SMNVEV, per germline (reference sequence). The CDR3 here is CASSPNNQGAYYGYTF. In nucleotides, the CDR3 is TGTGCCAGCAGTCCAAACAACCAGGGGGCGTACTATGGCTACACCTTC.

The V call is TRBV4-1, the J call TRBJ2-7; perhaps TRBD2 as D (5 bases). Germline V CDR1 and CDR2: MGHRA, YSYEKL. The CDR3 is 16 residues long. Trimming shortened V by 1 base and J by 2 bases, and 15 bases separated the two germline ends. This chain's CDR3 is CASSQVGLATTYEQYF. CDR3 nucleotide sequence: TGCGCCAGCAGCCAAGTAGGTCTAGCTACTACCTACGAGCAGTACTTC.

V gene TRBV12-3 or TRBV12-4 combines with J gene TRBJ1-6; D may be TRBD1 (5 bases). The CDR3 has 15 residues. Trimming removed 6 bases from V and 2 bases from J, with 11 bases in between. The CDR3: CASRGGVTYNSPLHF. CDR3 nucleotide sequence: TGTGCCAGCAGGGGAGGGGTAACCTATAATTCACCCCTCCACTTT.

The count of this clonotype is one. The chain couples TRBV6-1 to TRBJ1-2; D remains ambiguous. The CDR3 extends over 15 amino acids. Germline CDR1 is MNHNS and CDR2 is SASEGT. V dropped 2 bases and J dropped 1 base, with 11 bases sitting between them. CDR3 nucleotides: TGTGCCAGCAGTGAACGGCCAGGCCTTAACTATGGCTACACCTTC. This encodes CASSERPGLNYGYTF.

This clonotype has a handful of counts. The CDR3 coding sequence is TGTGCCAGCAGTATCCACCCTACAGGGGAGAGCAAGCCCCAGCATTTT. Amino acid sequence: CASSIHPTGESKPQHF. The chain is built from TRBV12-3 or TRBV12-4 and TRBJ1-5; 7 nucleotides agree with TRBD1. J lost 8 bases, V lost 5 bases, and 15 bases had no gene match. The CDR3 sequence is 16 residues long.

This clonotype was observed a few times. J is TRBJ2-5 and V is TRBV4-1; 11 positions match TRBD2. With V trimmed by 1 base and J by 5 bases, 9 bases remained unmatched. Germline CDR1 MGHRA, CDR2 YSYEKL. The length of the CDR3 is 17 residues. The DNA for the CDR3 is TGCGCCAGCAGCCAAGTGTTGGTAGCGGGGGGGAGGGAGACCCAGTACTTC. Translated, it gives CASSQVLVAGGRETQYF.